A selection of T cell receptor beta chains follows, all from one sample in a study of OX40 agonist ivuxolimab in advanced cancers. Clones were sequenced by immunoSEQ multiplex PCR, and TCRdb holds only the in-frame ones, with some missing. The profile shows some 74,000 clones, 82% of them singletons. Sequencing used CD4+ or CD8+ T cells sorted from blood, obtained in a trial of the OX40 agonist ivuxolimab. The receptors here all came from an adult with an advanced solid tumor such as melanoma, head and neck, liver or kidney cancer. Each CDR3 is given with its conserved first and last residue. Each record gives: clone size, J gene, D gene, V gene, CDR3 protein, CDR3 DNA. The D gene is left open where the match is weak. Clone size is shown for a subset of rows, as once, few, many or a class of expanded clone.

NA | TRBJ2-1 | TRBD2 | TRBV7-8 | CASSLLTGLTANEQFF | TGTGCCAGCAGCCTCTTGACGGGACTAACTGCCAATGAGCAGTTCTTC
NA | TRBJ2-7 | TRBD2 | TRBV5-1 | CASSAGGAGPYEQYF | TGCGCCAGCAGCGCGGGGGGGGCAGGACCCTACGAGCAGTACTTC
NA | TRBJ1-2 | NA | TRBV6-6 | CASSPSRLGYTF | TGTGCCAGCAGTCCCTCGAGGCTGGGCTACACCTTC
NA | TRBJ2-7 | NA | TRBV5-1 | CASSSGALPSYEQYF | TGCGCCAGCAGCTCCGGGGCCCTTCCATCCTACGAGCAGTACTTC
NA | TRBJ2-7 | NA | TRBV5-1 | CASRSSGPQGRNEQYF | TGCGCCAGCAGATCCTCCGGCCCGCAGGGACGGAACGAGCAGTACTTC
NA | TRBJ2-7 | NA | TRBV2 | CASTILRPGRNDEQYF | TGTGCCAGCACCATCCTCAGGCCGGGACGTAACGACGAGCAGTACTTC
NA | TRBJ2-5 | NA | TRBV28 | CASSLQGAETQYF | TGTGCCAGCAGTTTACAGGGCGCAGAGACCCAGTACTTC
NA | TRBJ2-5 | NA | TRBV28 | CASTNPQETQYF | TGTGCCAGTACTAATCCCCAAGAGACCCAGTACTTC
NA | TRBJ2-5 | NA | TRBV5-6 | CASSTERTQYF | TGTGCCAGCAGCACCGAGAGGACCCAGTACTTC
NA | TRBJ2-7 | NA | TRBV2 | CASELTYEQYF | TGTGCCAGCGAATTAACGTACGAGCAGTACTTC
NA | TRBJ2-1 | NA | TRBV15 | CATSFRGVYNEQFF | TGTGCCACCTCTTTCCGTGGGGTCTACAATGAGCAGTTCTTC
NA | TRBJ2-5 | TRBD2 | TRBV27 | CASSTRLAGAPNPRETQYF | TGTGCCAGCAGTACCCGACTAGCGGGGGCCCCAAATCCGAGGGAGACCCAGTACTTC
NA | TRBJ2-7 | TRBD1 | TRBV5-1 | CASSFSGQGSSYEQYF | TGCGCCAGCAGCTTCTCAGGACAGGGGAGTTCCTACGAGCAGTACTTC
NA | TRBJ1-1 | NA | TRBV5-8 | CASSLGQGWNTEAFF | TGTGCCAGCAGCTTGGGTCAGGGGTGGAACACTGAAGCTTTCTTT
NA | TRBJ2-7 | NA | TRBV19 | CASSARNFLVEQYF | TGTGCCAGTAGTGCCAGAAATTTCCTCGTCGAGCAGTACTTC
NA | TRBJ2-5 | NA | TRBV12-2 | CASRPQRGGGETQYF | TGTGCAAGTCGCCCTCAGCGGGGGGGCGGCGAGACCCAGTACTTC
NA | TRBJ1-6 | NA | TRBV27 | CASSFAGGNSPLHF | TGTGCCAGCAGTTTTGCGGGGGGCAATTCACCCCTCCACTTT
NA | TRBJ2-1 | TRBD1 | TRBV5-1 | CASSLTAGGNEQFF | TGCGCCAGCAGCTTGACGGCAGGGGGCAACGAGCAGTTCTTC
once | TRBJ1-5 | NA | TRBV7-8 | CASSADSPRPQHF | TGTGCCAGCAGCGCGGACAGCCCGAGGCCCCAGCATTTT
NA | TRBJ2-3 | NA | TRBV11-2 | CASSFPGGTDTQYF | TGTGCCAGCAGCTTTCCAGGGGGCACAGATACGCAGTATTTT
once | TRBJ2-4 | NA | TRBV5-4 | CASSPPGENIQYF | TGTGCCAGCAGCCCGCCAGGGGAAAACATTCAGTACTTC
few | TRBJ1-5 | NA | TRBV7-6 | CASSPRREAQPQHF | TGTGCCAGCAGCCCCCGGAGGGAGGCACAGCCCCAGCATTTT
NA | TRBJ2-3 | TRBD2 | TRBV5-1 | CASSWALTGGPADTQYF | TGCGCCAGCAGCTGGGCCCTGACGGGAGGGCCTGCAGATACGCAGTATTTT
few | TRBJ2-3 | TRBD2 | TRBV27 | CASKRGGQGDTQYF | TGTGCCAGCAAACGGGGGGGGCAAGGAGATACGCAGTATTTT
NA | TRBJ2-2 | TRBD2 | TRBV19 | CASSTPAGEHTGELFF | TGTGCCAGTAGTACCCCAGCGGGGGAGCACACCGGGGAGCTGTTTTTT
once | TRBJ1-4 | NA | TRBV2 | CASQRDTATNEKLFF | TGTGCCAGCCAGCGGGACACCGCAACTAATGAAAAACTGTTTTTT
few | TRBJ1-1 | NA | TRBV6-6 | CASSYSSPGAGTEAFF | TGTGCCAGCAGTTACTCGAGTCCGGGGGCAGGCACTGAAGCTTTCTTT
NA | TRBJ2-1 | TRBD2 | TRBV7-9 | CASRLAGGQFF | TGTGCCAGCAGGCTAGCGGGAGGGCAGTTCTTC
NA | TRBJ1-2 | NA | TRBV2 | CASSPDEYGYTF | TGTGCCAGCTCCCCCGACGAATATGGCTACACCTTC
NA | TRBJ2-7 | TRBD2 | TRBV11-2 | CASSPISGYYEQYF | TGTGCCAGCAGTCCGATTAGCGGGTACTACGAGCAGTACTTC
NA | TRBJ2-2 | TRBD1 | TRBV7-6 | CASSLGQGGSGELFF | TGTGCCAGCAGCTTGGGACAGGGCGGCTCCGGGGAGCTGTTTTTT
NA | TRBJ2-7 | TRBD2 | TRBV6-6 | CASVLAGVGEQYF | TGTGCGTCCGTGCTAGCGGGAGTTGGCGAGCAGTACTTC
NA | TRBJ2-3 | TRBD2 | TRBV19 | CASSLTSGRTDTQYF | TGTGCCAGTAGTTTGACTAGCGGGAGAACAGATACGCAGTATTTT
NA | TRBJ2-5 | NA | TRBV15 | CATSRDGTSQETQYF | TGTGCCACCAGCAGAGATGGAACAAGCCAAGAGACCCAGTACTTC
NA | TRBJ2-7 | TRBD2 | TRBV6-5 | CASSYTVAGGRYEQYF | TGTGCCAGCAGTTACACTGTAGCGGGGGGGAGGTACGAGCAGTACTTC
NA | TRBJ1-6 | TRBD1 | TRBV5-8 | CASSSRDRGHSPLHF | TGTGCCAGCAGCTCCCGGGACAGGGGACATTCACCCCTCCACTTT
NA | TRBJ2-5 | NA | TRBV5-1 | CASSSRGSRETQYF | TGCGCCAGCAGCAGTAGGGGGAGCCGAGAGACCCAGTACTTC
NA | TRBJ2-2 | TRBD2 | TRBV19 | CASGLELAVTGELFF | TGTGCCAGCGGATTGGAACTAGCGGTTACCGGGGAGCTGTTTTTT
NA | TRBJ2-5 | TRBD2 | TRBV28 | CASTILAGGAETQYF | TGTGCCAGCACCATCTTGGCGGGGGGAGCAGAGACCCAGTACTTC
NA | TRBJ2-3 | TRBD2 | TRBV4-2 | CASRTSGTDTQYF | TGTGCCAGCCGGACTAGCGGGACAGATACGCAGTATTTT
NA | TRBJ2-3 | NA | TRBV28 | CASSSPGTDTQYF | TGTGCCAGCAGTTCCCCAGGGACAGATACGCAGTATTTT
NA | TRBJ1-2 | NA | TRBV28 | CASSGGSNYGYTF | TGTGCCAGCAGTGGTGGCAGTAACTATGGCTACACCTTC
NA | TRBJ2-7 | NA | TRBV6-5 | CASSYTVARGSYEQYF | TGTGCCAGCAGTTACACGGTAGCGAGGGGCTCCTACGAGCAGTACTTC
NA | TRBJ1-1 | NA | TRBV7-8 | CASSRPQNTVGAFF | TGTGCCAGCAGCCGTCCTCAAAACACGGTTGGGGCTTTCTTT
once | TRBJ2-3 | NA | TRBV5-1 | CASSLTIAEGTNTQYF | TGCGCCAGCAGCTTGACCATAGCGGAGGGGACCAATACGCAGTATTTT